A selection of T cell receptor beta chains follows, all from one sample in a study of beta chain features in type 1 diabetes. This table comes from immunoSEQ multiplex PCR, and its TCRdb copy is limited to in-frame clones, with some not included. Here the sample spans 900,000 or so clones, 15% to 20% being singletons. The source material was naive CD4+ T cells from blood. These receptors were collected from a woman aged 18-30 years in good health. CDR3s include the opening cysteine and the closing phenylalanine or tryptophan. The D gene is left open where the match is weak. Not all rows give a size; the values are once, few, many and, for expanded clones, a class.

J: TRBJ2-7
V: TRBV7-9
D: TRBD2
size: .
DNA: TGTGCCAGCAGCTTAGGATTGGGCCAAGGGACTAGCCCTCCATACGAGCAGTACTTC
CDR3: CASSLGLGQGTSPPYEQYF

J: TRBJ2-1
V: TRBV5-4
D: TRBD2
size: .
DNA: TGTGCCAGCAGCTGGGGGGCTAGCGGGACGTACAATGAGCAGTTCTTC
CDR3: CASSWGASGTYNEQFF

J: TRBJ2-1
V: TRBV5-1
D: .
size: few
DNA: TGCGCCAGCAGCTTGGGAACAAGCGCCTCCTACAATGAGCAGTTCTTC
CDR3: CASSLGTSASYNEQFF

J: TRBJ2-7
V: TRBV28
D: .
size: .
DNA: TGTGCCAGCAGCCCCCTCGGGGTTCCCCCACAGTACGAGCAGTACTTC
CDR3: CASSPLGVPPQYEQYF

J: TRBJ2-7
V: TRBV9
D: TRBD1
size: few
DNA: TGTGCCAGCAGCGTAGGGGACAGAACCTACGAGCAGTACTTC
CDR3: CASSVGDRTYEQYF

J: TRBJ1-2
V: TRBV5-4
D: .
size: .
DNA: TGTGCCAGCACCGTTGACGGCCCAAGGGGCTACACCTTC
CDR3: CASTVDGPRGYTF

J: TRBJ2-7
V: TRBV20-1
D: .
size: .
DNA: TGCAGTGCAGGGTCCCGCTACGAGCAGTACTTC
CDR3: CSAGSRYEQYF

J: TRBJ2-3
V: TRBV5-6
D: .
size: few
DNA: TGTGCCAGCAGCTTGCAGGCAGTATCCGATACGCAGTATTTT
CDR3: CASSLQAVSDTQYF

J: TRBJ2-5
V: TRBV20-1
D: .
size: few
DNA: TGCAGTGCTAGACTCCGGGAGACCCAGTACTTC
CDR3: CSARLRETQYF

J: TRBJ2-1
V: TRBV15
D: TRBD1
size: few
DNA: TGTGCCACCAGCAGAGCCGGGACAGGGGAGATCAATGAGCAGTTCTTC
CDR3: CATSRAGTGEINEQFF

J: TRBJ1-5
V: TRBV7-2
D: .
size: few
DNA: TGTGCCAGCAGCTTAAGCAGGCTGAATCAGCCCCAGCATTTT
CDR3: CASSLSRLNQPQHF

J: TRBJ1-1
V: TRBV7-9
D: .
size: few
DNA: TGTGCCAGCAGGGCTCGGGTGTCCGGGACGCGGGGCACTGAAGCTTTCTTT
CDR3: CASRARVSGTRGTEAFF

J: TRBJ1-1
V: TRBV5-6
D: .
size: .
DNA: TGTGCCAGCAGCTTTCGAGGGATCTTAAACACTGAAGCTTTCTTT
CDR3: CASSFRGILNTEAFF

J: TRBJ2-2
V: TRBV5-8
D: TRBD1
size: few
DNA: TGTGCCAGCAGCTGGGACAGGGGACCAAACACCGGGGAGCTGTTTTTT
CDR3: CASSWDRGPNTGELFF

J: TRBJ2-1
V: TRBV7-8
D: TRBD1
size: .
DNA: TGTGCCAGCAGCCTGTTACCGGGACAGGGTTATGAGCAGTTCTTC
CDR3: CASSLLPGQGYEQFF

J: TRBJ1-5
V: TRBV19
D: .
size: .
DNA: TGTGCCAGTACGGACACGCAGATCTATCAGCCCCAGCATTTT
CDR3: CASTDTQIYQPQHF

J: TRBJ2-7
V: TRBV19
D: TRBD2
size: .
DNA: TGTGCCAGTAGTATAGCCGGGACTAGCGGTTCCTACGAGCAGTACTTC
CDR3: CASSIAGTSGSYEQYF

J: TRBJ1-1
V: TRBV29-1
D: .
size: few
DNA: TGCAGCGTCGGCAGGGGCACTGAAGCTTTCTTT
CDR3: CSVGRGTEAFF

J: TRBJ2-3
V: TRBV18
D: TRBD2
size: .
DNA: TGTGCCAGCTCACCACCCGCCCTAGCGGGAGGGTTCGCGCAGTATTTT
CDR3: CASSPPALAGGFAQYF

J: TRBJ2-6
V: TRBV10-3
D: .
size: few
DNA: TGTGCCATCAAGGGGAATTCTGGGGCCAACGTCCTGACTTTC
CDR3: CAIKGNSGANVLTF

J: TRBJ2-7
V: TRBV7-9
D: .
size: .
DNA: TGTGCCAGCAGCTTAGCGTTAGCTAAAACCTACGAGCAGTACTTC
CDR3: CASSLALAKTYEQYF

J: TRBJ2-2
V: TRBV2
D: .
size: few
DNA: TGTGCCAGCATGGGCAGAACAAACACCGGGGAGCTGTTTTTT
CDR3: CASMGRTNTGELFF

J: TRBJ2-1
V: TRBV5-4
D: .
size: .
DNA: TGTGCCAGCAGCCACGTACCCCTATTAAGCTCCTACAATGAGCAGTTCTTC
CDR3: CASSHVPLLSSYNEQFF

J: TRBJ1-2
V: TRBV4-3
D: TRBD1
size: few
DNA: TGCGCCAGCAGCCAAGGGGACAGGGGAAACTATGGCTACACCTTC
CDR3: CASSQGDRGNYGYTF

J: TRBJ1-5
V: TRBV7-6
D: .
size: .
DNA: TGTGCCAGCAGCTTACAGGGTCAGCCCCAGCATTTT
CDR3: CASSLQGQPQHF

J: TRBJ2-2
V: TRBV29-1
D: TRBD2
size: few
DNA: TGCAGCGTCGGACTAGCGCCGAACACCGGGGAGCTGTTTTTT
CDR3: CSVGLAPNTGELFF

J: TRBJ2-5
V: TRBV19
D: TRBD1
size: few
DNA: TGTGCCAGTAGTATCTTGCCAGGGGGCCGGGAGACCCAGTACTTC
CDR3: CASSILPGGRETQYF

J: TRBJ1-4
V: TRBV4-2
D: TRBD1
size: .
DNA: TGTGCCAGCAGCCCAGGGGGCGCGGGAGAAAAACTGTTTTTT
CDR3: CASSPGGAGEKLFF

J: TRBJ2-3
V: TRBV18
D: TRBD2
size: .
DNA: TGTGCCAGCTCACCATTTTCAGCGGGAGGATACCTCACAGATACGCAGTATTTT
CDR3: CASSPFSAGGYLTDTQYF

J: TRBJ2-3
V: TRBV29-1
D: TRBD2
size: .
DNA: TGCAGCGTTGAAGTAGCGGGGAGCACAGATACGCAGTATTTT
CDR3: CSVEVAGSTDTQYF

J: TRBJ1-2
V: TRBV6-5
D: TRBD1
size: .
DNA: TGTGCCAGCAGTTACGGGACAGATCGACCCTACACCTTC
CDR3: CASSYGTDRPYTF

J: TRBJ2-5
V: TRBV7-9
D: .
size: .
DNA: TGTGCCAGCAGCTTAATGGGCGGTGGGGAGACCCAGTACTTC
CDR3: CASSLMGGGETQYF

J: TRBJ2-1
V: TRBV27
D: .
size: few
DNA: TGTGCCAGCAGTTTAATTCGCCTTGCGGGCAATGAGCAGTTCTTC
CDR3: CASSLIRLAGNEQFF

J: TRBJ1-1
V: TRBV15
D: .
size: .
DNA: TGTGCCACCAGCAGAGATATCGGGGAAGCTTTCTTT
CDR3: CATSRDIGEAFF

J: TRBJ1-5
V: TRBV19
D: .
size: few
DNA: TGTGCCAGTAGGTTGGGGCGTAATCAGCCCCAGCATTTT
CDR3: CASRLGRNQPQHF

J: TRBJ2-7
V: TRBV2
D: .
size: .
DNA: TGTGCCAGCGAACTGGAACAGACGACTTTCTACGAGCAGTACTTC
CDR3: CASELEQTTFYEQYF

J: TRBJ2-1
V: TRBV7-3
D: .
size: few
DNA: TGTGCCAGCAGCTTAGGGAACCTCAATGAGCAGTTCTTC
CDR3: CASSLGNLNEQFF

J: TRBJ2-1
V: TRBV11-2
D: .
size: few
DNA: TGTGCCAGCAGCTCACTAGTAGGCTCCTACAATGAGCAGTTCTTC
CDR3: CASSSLVGSYNEQFF

J: TRBJ2-1
V: TRBV9
D: TRBD1
size: .
DNA: TGTGCCAGCAGCGTCGGGACAGGGGTTTTTGAGCAGTTCTTC
CDR3: CASSVGTGVFEQFF

J: TRBJ2-5
V: TRBV5-8
D: .
size: few
DNA: TGTGCCAGCAGCCCGGGCCTTAGGGAGACCCAGTACTTC
CDR3: CASSPGLRETQYF

J: TRBJ1-1
V: TRBV2
D: .
size: few
DNA: TGTGCCAGCAGTGCGTCAGACAGGAACACTGAAGCTTTCTTT
CDR3: CASSASDRNTEAFF

J: TRBJ2-5
V: TRBV11-1
D: .
size: .
DNA: TGTGCCAGCAGCTTAGATCCTGCTCAAGAGACCCAGTACTTC
CDR3: CASSLDPAQETQYF

J: TRBJ2-1
V: TRBV10-3
D: .
size: .
DNA: TGTGCCATCAGGACTGGGTGGAATGAGCAGTTCTTC
CDR3: CAIRTGWNEQFF